The table lists the clone carrying this TCR beta chain with a few counts. What it binds is unknown. Each cDNA held unique molecular identifiers, and template switching gave it a universal primer site. A single record per CDR3 protein comes from TCRdb applying MiXCR to the 5' RACE reads. This sample has 200,000 to 250,000 distinct CDR3 sequences, with over 9.5% found just once. This record belongs to a study of identical twins. This CDR3 region has 15 residues. With 2 bases removed from V and 0 bases from J, the gap between germline ends came to 7 bases. Germline V gene sequence: CDR1 LGHNA, CDR2 YNFKEQ. All of the donors were Caucasians in good health. Study results and limitations: Beta out-of-frame sequences showed weaker excess twin sharing. Models predicted too little out-of-frame TCR alpha sharing in monozygotic twins.

The same data also contributed to another study, on yellow fever vaccine responses in identical twins.

The chain couples TRBV4-2 to TRBJ2-2, with a weak D call TRBD2 (6 bases). The sample taken for sequencing was memory (CD45RO+) T cells sorted from blood. The TCR originated in a woman aged 18-29 years in good health. In nucleotides, the CDR3 is TGTGCCAGCAGCCAATCGGGAGCGAACACCGGGGAGCTGTTTTTT. Translating gives CASSQSGANTGELFF.